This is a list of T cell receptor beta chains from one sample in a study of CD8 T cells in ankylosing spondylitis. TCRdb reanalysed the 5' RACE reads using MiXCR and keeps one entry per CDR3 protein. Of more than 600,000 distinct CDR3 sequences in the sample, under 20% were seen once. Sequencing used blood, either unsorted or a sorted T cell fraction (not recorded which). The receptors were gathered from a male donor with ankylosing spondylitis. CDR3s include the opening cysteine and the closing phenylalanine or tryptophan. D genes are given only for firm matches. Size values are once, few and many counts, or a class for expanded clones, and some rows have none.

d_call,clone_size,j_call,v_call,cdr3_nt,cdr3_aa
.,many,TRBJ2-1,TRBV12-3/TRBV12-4,TGTGCCAGCAGTCGTGGAAATGAGCAGTTCTTC,CASSRGNEQFF
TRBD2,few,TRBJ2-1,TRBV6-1,TGTGCCAGCACGCGGGGGGTCACTGTCAATGAGCAGTTCTTC,CASTRGVTVNEQFF
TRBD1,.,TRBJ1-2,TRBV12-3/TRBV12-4,TGTGCCAGCAGGCTCGGACAGGGGGCGGACTATGGCTACACCTTC,CASRLGQGADYGYTF
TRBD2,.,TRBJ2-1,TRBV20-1,TGCAGTGCTGCCATGGCAGCGGGGAGGGATGAGCAGTTCTTC,CSAAMAAGRDEQFF
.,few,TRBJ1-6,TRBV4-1,TGCGCCAGCAGCAAGGTTGAGACCTATAATTCACCCCTCCACTTT,CASSKVETYNSPLHF
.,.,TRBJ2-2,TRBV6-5,TGTGCCAGCAGTTTTACAGGGCCAACCGGGGAGCTGTTTTTT,CASSFTGPTGELFF
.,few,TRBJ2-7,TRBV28,TGTGCCAGCAGTTTATGGGGGCGCGAGCAGTACTTC,CASSLWGREQYF
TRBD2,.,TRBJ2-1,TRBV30,TGTGCCTTAACTAGCGGGAGGGCCCCTGGAAATGAGCAGTTCTTC,CALTSGRAPGNEQFF
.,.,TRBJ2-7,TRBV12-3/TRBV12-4,TGTGCCAGCAGTCAGACAGGAGGCGAGCAGTACTTC,CASSQTGGEQYF
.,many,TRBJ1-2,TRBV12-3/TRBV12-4,TGTGCCAGCAGTTTAAAGGTTGCGGCGGGCTACACCTTC,CASSLKVAAGYTF
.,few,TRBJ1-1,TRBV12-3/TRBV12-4,TGTGCCAGCAGTTTTAGGCAGGGTTGGACTGAAGCTTTCTTT,CASSFRQGWTEAFF
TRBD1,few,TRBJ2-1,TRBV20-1,TGCAGTTTAACGGGACAGGGGTACAATGAGCAGTTCTTC,CSLTGQGYNEQFF
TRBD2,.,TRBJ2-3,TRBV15,TGTGCCACCAGCGGAGAAGCGGGAGGGCCGGGTAGTACAGATACGCAGTATTTT,CATSGEAGGPGSTDTQYF
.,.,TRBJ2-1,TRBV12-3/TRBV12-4,TGTGCCAGCAGGCTGCTAGAGGGCCCTAACAATGAGCAGTTCTTC,CASRLLEGPNNEQFF
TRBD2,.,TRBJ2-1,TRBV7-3,TGTGCCAGCAGCCCCCGCGGGGCGGGGGGTGGGGATGAGCAGTTCTTC,CASSPRGAGGGDEQFF
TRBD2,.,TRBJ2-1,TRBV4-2,TGTGCCAGCAGCCTCGAAGGCGGGGGGTCGGACAATGAGCAGTTCTTC,CASSLEGGGSDNEQFF
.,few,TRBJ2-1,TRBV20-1,TGCAGTGCAAAGAGCTGGGCAGGGAACAATGAGCAGTTCTTC,CSAKSWAGNNEQFF
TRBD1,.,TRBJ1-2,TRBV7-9,TGTGCCAGCAGCTTAAGGACAGGACAGGGGTATGGCTACACCTTC,CASSLRTGQGYGYTF
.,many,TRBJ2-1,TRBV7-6,TGTGCCAGCAGCTTATTGTCGTGGGGACGCTATGAGCAGTTCTTC,CASSLLSWGRYEQFF
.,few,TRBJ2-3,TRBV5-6,TGTGCCAGCAGCTTGGTACTGCTGAAGGGAGATACGCAGTATTTT,CASSLVLLKGDTQYF
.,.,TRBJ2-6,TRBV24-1,TGTGCCACCAGTGATTCTGGGGGAAACGCTGGGGCCAACGTCCTGACTTTC,CATSDSGGNAGANVLTF
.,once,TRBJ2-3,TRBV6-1,TGTGCCAGCAGTCGCGGTGATAGCACAGATACGCAGTATTTT,CASSRGDSTDTQYF
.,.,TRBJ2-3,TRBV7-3,TGTGCCAGCAGCTCTACAACTAGCCCCGGCACAGATACGCAGTATTTT,CASSSTTSPGTDTQYF
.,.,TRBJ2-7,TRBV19,TGTGCCAGTAGTATTGTGGGGTTCCCCTACGAGCAGTACTTC,CASSIVGFPYEQYF
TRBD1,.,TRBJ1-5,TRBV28,TGTGCCACCCTAACAGGGGGCGTAAGCAATCAGCCCCAGCATTTT,CATLTGGVSNQPQHF
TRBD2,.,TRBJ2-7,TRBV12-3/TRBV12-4,TGTGCCAGCAGTTTTCTTGCGGGACTAGCTGGCGAGCAGTACTTC,CASSFLAGLAGEQYF
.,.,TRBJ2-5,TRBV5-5,TGTGCCAGCAGCTTTGATGCAGGGTTCATCCAAGAGACCCAGTACTTC,CASSFDAGFIQETQYF
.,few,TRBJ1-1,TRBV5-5,TGTGCCAGCAGCAATGACAAGAACACTGAAGCTTTCTTT,CASSNDKNTEAFF
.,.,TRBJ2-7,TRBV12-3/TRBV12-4,TGTGCCAGCAGTGCCCCCGGGACTCCCTACGAGCAGTACTTC,CASSAPGTPYEQYF
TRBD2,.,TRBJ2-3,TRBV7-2,TGTGCCAGCAGCTTAGTGCTAGCGGGATACATCGCAGATACGCAGTATTTT,CASSLVLAGYIADTQYF
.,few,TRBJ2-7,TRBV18,TGTGCCAGCTCACCACCGGGACCCGGCTACGAGCAGTACTTC,CASSPPGPGYEQYF
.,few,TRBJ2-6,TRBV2,TGTGCCAGCAGCGCAGGGCACTCTGGGGCCAACGTCCTGACTTTC,CASSAGHSGANVLTF
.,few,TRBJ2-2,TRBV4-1,TGCGCCAGCAGCCAAGTTGGGGGGGCGAGCGGGGAGCTGTTTTTT,CASSQVGGASGELFF
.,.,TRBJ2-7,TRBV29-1,TGCAGCGTTCTAAGAACAGGGAGCTCCTACGAGCAGTACTTC,CSVLRTGSSYEQYF
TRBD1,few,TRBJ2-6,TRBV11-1,TGTGCCAGCAGCTTACGGACAGGCCCAAGCTCTGGGGCCAACGTCCTGACTTTC,CASSLRTGPSSGANVLTF
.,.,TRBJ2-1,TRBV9,TGTGCCAGCAGCGTAGTGTCGGGGTGGGGTGAGCAGTTCTTC,CASSVVSGWGEQFF
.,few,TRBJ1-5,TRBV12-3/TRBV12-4,TGTGCCAGTACCGGGTGGGCGGGACAGCCCCAGCATTTT,CASTGWAGQPQHF
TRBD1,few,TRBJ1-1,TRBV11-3,TGTGCCAGCAGCTTAGACCAACAACAGGGGACCAAAGCTTTCTTT,CASSLDQQQGTKAFF
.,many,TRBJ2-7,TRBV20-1,TGCAGTGCTAGAGAGCGTGCAGGAATCTTCCACGAGCAGTACTTC,CSARERAGIFHEQYF
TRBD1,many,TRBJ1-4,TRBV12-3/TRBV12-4,TGTGCCAGCAGTTTAGAGATGACAGGGTATGAAAAACTGTTTTTT,CASSLEMTGYEKLFF
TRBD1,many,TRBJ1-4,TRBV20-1,TGCAGTGCTAGAGATCGTAAGAGGACAGGGGGCCTCGGTGAAAAACTGTTTTTT,CSARDRKRTGGLGEKLFF
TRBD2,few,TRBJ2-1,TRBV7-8,TGTGCCAGCAGCCCCCGTGCTAGCGGGAGCTCCTACAATGAGCAGTTCTTC,CASSPRASGSSYNEQFF
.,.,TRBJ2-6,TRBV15,TGTGCCACCAGCAGAGGGGAATCTGGGGCCAACGTCCTGACTTTC,CATSRGESGANVLTF
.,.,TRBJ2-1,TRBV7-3,TGTGCCAGCAGCCCCAGTTTAGCAGATGAGCAGTTCTTC,CASSPSLADEQFF
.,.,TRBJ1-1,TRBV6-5,TGTGCCAGCAGTTACTCGGGGGGGGAAGCTTTCTTT,CASSYSGGEAFF
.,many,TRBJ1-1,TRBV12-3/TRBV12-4,TGTGCCAGCAGTATCGTTAATTTGAACACTGAAGCTTTCTTT,CASSIVNLNTEAFF
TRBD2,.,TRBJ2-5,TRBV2,TGTGCCAGCAGGCCCACCAGCGGGAATAAACAAGAGACCCAGTACTTC,CASRPTSGNKQETQYF
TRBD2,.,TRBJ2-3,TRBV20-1,TGCAGTGCTAGACGCTCCGGGCGGGGGGTCATAGATACGCAGTATTTT,CSARRSGRGVIDTQYF